Here is one T cell receptor (beta chain) with its context. This clonotype was found many times. Its antigen target is currently unknown. No base qualities exist here, and no much larger clone lies one base off it. The hyperthyroidism patients were between 18 and 65 years old and newly diagnosed, with a disease duration of less than 2 months. Patients with uncontrolled infections, other autoimmune diseases, pregnancy or lactation were excluded. Diagnoses were based on clinical symptoms, serum thyroxine and TRAb, thyroid ultrasound and orbital computed tomography. Blood from progressor patients was drawn when they were first diagnosed with hyperthyroidism, before any ophthalmopathy symptoms appeared. PBMCs were isolated from 10 ml of fresh peripheral blood by Ficoll-Paque density gradient centrifugation. Progressor patients were defined as those initially diagnosed with Graves' hyperthyroidism in whom ophthalmopathy developed during follow-up. Trizol reagent was used to extract total RNA, and RNA quality was then checked on an Agilent 2100 Bioanalyzer.

The CDR3 has 15 amino acids, counting the end cysteine and phenylalanine. Only the CDR3 region is kept as DNA, spanning 45 bases read in frame from base 1. V and J are trimmed by 5 bases and 6 bases, and the gene matches miss 6 bases of the junction. The sample belongs to a study of T cells in Graves' hyperthyroidism and ophthalmopathy (dated by TCRdb to about 2019). Study-level background: Peripheral blood samples were taken at the time of initial diagnosis, prior to any treatment. To identify distinguishing TCR V-J signatures, a discovery cohort of 95 to 100 patients was used, comprising 43 with Graves' ophthalmopathy and around 60 with stable Graves' hyperthyroidism. Whether ophthalmopathy could be predicted prospectively was tested in an independent validation cohort made up of roughly 20 hyperthyroidism patients plus 17 patients who later progressed to ophthalmopathy. The 100 or so discovery patients were randomly divided into training and test sets at a 7:3 ratio. Thyroid tissue and blood T-cell repertoires from more than 5 Graves' hyperthyroidism patients were also compared in the study. After sampling, hyperthyroidism patients received methimazole starting at 30 mg daily, and ophthalmopathy patients received high-dose intravenous methylprednisolone. The paper reports TCR Vbeta CDR3 sequencing of some 140 peripheral blood samples: over 40 ophthalmopathy, 75 to 80 hyperthyroidism and around 17 progressor patients. Study-wide findings and limitations: A model built on a 13 V-J signature distinguished ophthalmopathy from stable hyperthyroidism, reaching roughly 88% sensitivity and under 84% specificity in cross-validation and 80%/75% in testing. In validation, progression to ophthalmopathy was predicted by the model with nearly 71% sensitivity and 72.22% specificity, a median of approximately 6.5 months before onset. No statistical method was used to fix the sample size in advance, and group allocation was not hidden from the investigators. Most expanded thyroid clonotypes (frequency above 0.001) were also found in blood, which suggests that blood repertoires may mirror thyroid immune responses.

The TCR beta CDR3 regions were amplified from the RNA transcripts. For the first round of RT-PCR on the TCR CDR3, the HTBI primer set was used together with the Qiagen OneStep RT-PCR kit. The libraries were constructed in a second round of multiplex PCR and then size-selected and purified. Sequencing of the libraries was done on an Illumina HiSeq2000 using paired-end 100 bp reads. In the paper's pipeline: SOAPnuke was used to process the raw data, throwing out any read that contained adapters or uncalled bases, had a mean Phred below 15, or lacked an exact constant-primer or identifier match. COPE v1.2.5 was used to merge high-quality paired reads, and clonotypes were defined as unique nucleotide sequences. MiTCR v1.1 was used to align the clonotypes against IMGT TRBV, TRBD and TRBJ reference segments. The analysis included only V-J combinations with a frequency above 0.0001, which together covered 98% to 99.2% of the repertoires. The TCS score was defined as F50 (clonal expansion) divided by E x V (chaos), with BLOSUM62-based TCRdist calculated between CDR3 peptides within each V-J. Welch's t-statistics and random forest reduced 500 to 650 V-J features to about 12, which were used in a naive Bayes classifier (R e1071). TCRdb reworked the public reads: Q25 trimming with fastp, MiXCR clone assembly, productive beta chains retained. Every entry covers one CDR3 protein and lists the most common genes and DNA from its rows. For this entry, the V and J calls and clone size follow TCRdb and not the study's own pipeline. This sample gives 250,000 or so distinct CDR3 sequences in total; about 14% of them show up just once. The ten largest clonotypes hold about an eighth of the sample.

This receptor was obtained from a woman in her thirties or forties with Graves' hyperthyroidism that later progressed to Graves' ophthalmopathy. The sequenced material came from blood. The chain links TRBV12-3 or TRBV12-4 with TRBJ2-3, with 12 central nucleotides matching TRBD2. The CDR3 amino acid sequence is: CASSQRLAGADTQYF. The DNA sequence is given as TGTGCCAGCAGTCAGAGACTAGCGGGAGCCGATACGCAGTATTTT.